This TCR beta chain was profiled in a study of T cell repertoires in cytomegalovirus infection. Study overall: Carrying CMV and the relevant HLA type showed in public TCR beta signatures.

MiXCR was run by TCRdb on the reads, yielding one entry per CDR3 protein. Altogether around 260,000 distinct CDR3 sequences are present, roughly 9.1% being singletons, with the ten largest covering about 15%. This clonotype was counted many times. Its antigen is still unknown. The CDR3 covers 14 residues. Trimming stripped 1 base from V and 8 bases from J, with 14 bases between. Per the germline V gene, CDR1 is SGHTA and CDR2 is FQGNSA. Findings of the study overall: Public TCR beta family frequency separated CMV-and-HLA carriers, including in an independent cohort.

This chain connects TRBV7-2 to TRBJ1-2; no clear D gene. The receptor was isolated from a human donor in good health (CMV status not recorded). Some clones in this sample may be carry-over from other donors' samples. Sequencing used PBMCs. The CDR3 DNA reads TGTGCCAGCAGCTTAGACGTCGGGCAAATCGGCTACACCTTC. Translated, it gives CASSLDVGQIGYTF.